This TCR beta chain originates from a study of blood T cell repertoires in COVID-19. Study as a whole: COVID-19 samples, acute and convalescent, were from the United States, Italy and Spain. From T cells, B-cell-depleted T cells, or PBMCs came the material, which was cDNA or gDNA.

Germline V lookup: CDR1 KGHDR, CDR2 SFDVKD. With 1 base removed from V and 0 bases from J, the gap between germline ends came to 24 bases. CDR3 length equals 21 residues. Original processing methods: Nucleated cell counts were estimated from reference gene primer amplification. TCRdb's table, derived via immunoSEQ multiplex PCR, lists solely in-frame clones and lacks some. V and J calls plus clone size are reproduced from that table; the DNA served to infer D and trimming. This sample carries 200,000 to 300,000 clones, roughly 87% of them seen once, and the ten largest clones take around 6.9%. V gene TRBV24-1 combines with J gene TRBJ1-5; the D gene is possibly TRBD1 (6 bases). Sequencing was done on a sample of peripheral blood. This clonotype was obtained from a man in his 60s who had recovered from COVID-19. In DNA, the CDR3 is TGTGCCACCAGTGATTTAACCCGCCGTGGCGGGGGCCCCGATAGCAATCAGCCCCAGCATTTT. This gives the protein CATSDLTRRGGGPDSNQPQHF.